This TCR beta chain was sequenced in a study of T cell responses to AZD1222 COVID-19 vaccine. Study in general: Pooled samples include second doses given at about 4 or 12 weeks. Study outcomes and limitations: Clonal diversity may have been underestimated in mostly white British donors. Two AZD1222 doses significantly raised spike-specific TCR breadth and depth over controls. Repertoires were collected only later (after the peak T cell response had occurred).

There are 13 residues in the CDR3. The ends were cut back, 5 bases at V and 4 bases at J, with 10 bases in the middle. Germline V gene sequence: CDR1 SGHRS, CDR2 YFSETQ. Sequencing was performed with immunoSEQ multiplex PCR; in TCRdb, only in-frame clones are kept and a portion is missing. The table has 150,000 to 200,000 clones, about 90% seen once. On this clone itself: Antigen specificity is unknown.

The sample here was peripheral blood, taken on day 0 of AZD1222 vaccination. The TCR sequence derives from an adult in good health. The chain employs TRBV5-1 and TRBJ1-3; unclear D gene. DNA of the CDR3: TGCGCCAGCAGTGAGGGTTACGGAAACACCATATATTTT. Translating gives CASSEGYGNTIYF.